This passage covers 10 T cell receptor beta chains from one sample sequenced in a study of blood T cells in healthy people across ages. It was with a sample-barcoded 5' primer and a J-beta primer mix that a second PCR of roughly 7 to 12 cycles was run. TCRdb re-called the 5' RACE reads with MiXCR, one entry per CDR3 protein. This sample has 750,000 to 950,000 distinct CDR3 sequences, with almost 30% found just once. The same data also went into a second study, on T cells of mothers and their children.

Sequenced input: blood. The receptors stem from a woman aged 40 to 50 in good health.

This clonotype was detected a few times. V and J are TRBV6-6 and TRBJ1-5; D gene ambiguous. V was clipped by 2 bases and J by 0 bases, with 11 bases between them. CDR1 and CDR2 (germline): MNHNY, SVGAGI (reference sequence). The CDR3 has 16 amino acids. The CDR3 DNA reads TGTGCCAGCAGTTACGCCCGGACGGTTAGCAATCAGCCCCAGCATTTT. It yields the protein CASSYARTVSNQPQHF.

This chain joins TRBV7-3 and TRBJ2-1, with 9 bases aligning to TRBD1. The CDR3 loop spans 14 amino acids. The V segment lost 6 bases and the J segment 8 bases; nucleotides outside the gene matches: 8. The germline gives CDR1 SGHTA, CDR2 FQGTGA. CDR3 coding DNA: TGTGCCAGCAGTTCACAGGGGGCAGTCGATGAGCAGTTCTTC. The encoded protein is CASSSQGAVDEQFF.

As to this clonotype: Just one base apart from a much larger clone, this may be a read error. The chain has TRBV27 and TRBJ2-4; 11 bases map to TRBD2. The J call is doubtful: the DNA matches TRBJ2-7 better. The CDR3 extends over 17 amino acids. Germline-derived CDR1 and CDR2 are MNHEY and SMNVEV (reference sequence). The CDR3 nucleotides read TGTGCCAGCAGTCCACTAGCGGGGGCCTTCAAAATGGCCGAGCAGTACTTC. The encoded protein is CASSPLAGAFKMAEQYF.

The genes are TRBV29-1 and TRBJ2-7; D is possibly TRBD1 (6 bases). Germline values: CDR1 SQVTM, CDR2 ANQGSEA. The CDR3 runs 11 residues. V lost 5 bases and J 3 bases, leaving 8 bases between the germline ends. Written as DNA, the CDR3 is TGCAGCGTTTCGGACAGCTACGAGCAGTACTTC. Translating gives CSVSDSYEQYF.

This clonotype was detected ten times or more. The V gene is TRBV20-1, the J gene TRBJ1-2; perhaps TRBD1 as D (6 bases). Germline CDR1 DFQATT, CDR2 SNEGSKA (reference sequence). The CDR3 sequence is 14 residues long. The V gene lost 6 bases and the J gene lost 3 bases, with 17 bases spanning the gap. In DNA form, the CDR3 reads TGCAGTGCCCGATCGGACAGCCTTTACTATGGCTACACCTTC. Translated: CSARSDSLYYGYTF.

This clonotype has at least ten counts. This chain uses TRBV5-1 with TRBJ1-2; no definite D call. V dropped 1 base and J dropped 2 bases, with 6 bases sitting between them. The V gene's germline CDR1 is SGHRS and CDR2 YFSETQ. The CDR3 covers 13 residues. CDR3: CASSLQENYGYTF. The CDR3 bases are TGCGCCAGCAGCTTGCAGGAGAACTATGGCTACACCTTC. The entire variable domain, with the rest obtained from reference TRBV5-1 and TRBJ1-2, is as follows: KAGVTQTPRYLIKTRGQQVTLSCSPISGHRSVSWYQQTPGQGLQFLFEYFSETQRNKGNFPGRFSGRQFSNSRSEMNVSTLELGDSALYLCASSLQENYGYTFGSGTRLTVV.

This clonotype was detected only a few times. Since a much larger clone is just one base distant, this may be a read error. The rearrangement joins TRBV5-1 to TRBJ1-6, with 7 nucleotides matching TRBD1. V lost 4 bases, J lost 10 bases, and 11 bases stayed unmatched. The length of the CDR3 is 15 residues. Germline loops: CDR1 SGHRS, CDR2 YFSETQ. CDR3 sequence reads: CASSPGGRGNSPLHF. Written as DNA, the CDR3 is TGCGCCAGCAGCCCGGGGGGCAGGGGGAACTCACCCCTCCACTTT.

V gene TRBV19 combines with J gene TRBJ1-2; 8 nucleotides align to TRBD1. V gave up 9 bases and J gave up 2 bases; unmatched junction bases: 8. There are 14 residues in the CDR3. The germline V gene has CDR1 LNHDA and CDR2 SQIVND (reference sequence). CDR3 in DNA: TGTGCCAGCGGCCAGCGACAGGGGAACTATGGCTACACCTTC. Its translation is CASGQRQGNYGYTF.

The genes are TRBV5-1 and TRBJ2-3; 8 bases fit TRBD1. Looked up from germline, CDR1 is SGHRS and CDR2 is YFSETQ. Unmatched junction bases numbered 4, after V lost 0 bases and J lost 4 bases. This CDR3 has 15 residues. CDR3 in amino acids: CASSLDGQGSDTQYF. The DNA of the CDR3 is TGCGCCAGCAGCTTGGACGGACAGGGATCAGATACGCAGTATTTT.

The V call is TRBV27, the J call TRBJ2-6; D gene unclear. The CDR3 has 17 amino acids. Germline V lookup: CDR1 MNHEY, CDR2 SMNVEV (reference sequence). V was clipped by 5 bases and J by 0 bases, with 14 bases between them. The CDR3 sequence is CASSPPGPFSGANVLTF. The CDR3 DNA reads as TGTGCCAGCAGTCCGCCCGGACCGTTCTCTGGGGCCAACGTCCTGACTTTC.